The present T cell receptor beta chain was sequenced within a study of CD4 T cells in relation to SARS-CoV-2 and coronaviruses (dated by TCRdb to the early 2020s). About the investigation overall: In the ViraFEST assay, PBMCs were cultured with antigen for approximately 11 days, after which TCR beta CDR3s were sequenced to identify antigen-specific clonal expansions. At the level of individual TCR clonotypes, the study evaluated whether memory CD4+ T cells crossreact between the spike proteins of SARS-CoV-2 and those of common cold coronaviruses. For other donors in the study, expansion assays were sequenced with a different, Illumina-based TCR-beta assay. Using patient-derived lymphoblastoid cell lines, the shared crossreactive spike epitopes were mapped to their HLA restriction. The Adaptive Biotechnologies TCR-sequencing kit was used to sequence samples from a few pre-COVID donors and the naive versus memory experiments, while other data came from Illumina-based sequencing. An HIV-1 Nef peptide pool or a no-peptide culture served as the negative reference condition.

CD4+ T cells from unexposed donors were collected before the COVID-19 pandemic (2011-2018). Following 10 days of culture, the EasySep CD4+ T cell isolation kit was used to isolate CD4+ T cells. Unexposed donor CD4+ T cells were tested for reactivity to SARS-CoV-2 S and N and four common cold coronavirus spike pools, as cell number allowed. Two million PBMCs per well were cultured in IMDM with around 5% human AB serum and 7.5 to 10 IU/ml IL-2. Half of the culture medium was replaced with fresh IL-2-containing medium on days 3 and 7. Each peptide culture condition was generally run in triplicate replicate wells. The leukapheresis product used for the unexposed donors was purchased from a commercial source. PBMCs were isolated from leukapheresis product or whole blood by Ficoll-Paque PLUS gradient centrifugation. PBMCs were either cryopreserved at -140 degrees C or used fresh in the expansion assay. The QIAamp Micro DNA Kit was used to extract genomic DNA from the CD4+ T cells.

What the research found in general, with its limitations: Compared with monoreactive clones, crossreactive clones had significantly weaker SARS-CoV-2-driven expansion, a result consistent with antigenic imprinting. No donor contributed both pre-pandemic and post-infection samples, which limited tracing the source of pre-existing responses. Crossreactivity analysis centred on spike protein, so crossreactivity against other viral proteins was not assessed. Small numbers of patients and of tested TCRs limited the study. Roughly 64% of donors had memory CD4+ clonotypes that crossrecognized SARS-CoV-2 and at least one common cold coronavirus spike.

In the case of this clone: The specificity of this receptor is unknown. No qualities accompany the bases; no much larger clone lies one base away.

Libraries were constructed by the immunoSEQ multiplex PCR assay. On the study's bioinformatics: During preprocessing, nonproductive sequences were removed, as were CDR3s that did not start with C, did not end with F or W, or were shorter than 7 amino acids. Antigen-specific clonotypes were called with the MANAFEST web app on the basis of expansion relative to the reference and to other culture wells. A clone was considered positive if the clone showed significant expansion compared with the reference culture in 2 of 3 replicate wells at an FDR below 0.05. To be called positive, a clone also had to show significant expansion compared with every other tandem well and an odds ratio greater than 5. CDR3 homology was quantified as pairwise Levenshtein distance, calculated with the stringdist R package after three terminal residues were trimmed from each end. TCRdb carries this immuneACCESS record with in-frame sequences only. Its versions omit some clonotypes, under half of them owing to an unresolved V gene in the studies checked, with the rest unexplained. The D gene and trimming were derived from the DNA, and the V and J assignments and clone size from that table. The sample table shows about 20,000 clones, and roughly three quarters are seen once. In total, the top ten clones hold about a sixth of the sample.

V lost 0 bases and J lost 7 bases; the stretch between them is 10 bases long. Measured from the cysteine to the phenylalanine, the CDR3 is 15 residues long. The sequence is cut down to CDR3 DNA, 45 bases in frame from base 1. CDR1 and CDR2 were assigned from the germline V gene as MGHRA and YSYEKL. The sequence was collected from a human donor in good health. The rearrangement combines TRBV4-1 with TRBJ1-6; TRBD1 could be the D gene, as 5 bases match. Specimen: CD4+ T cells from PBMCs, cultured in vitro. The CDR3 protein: CASSQDGAGNSPLHF. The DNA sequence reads TGCGCCAGCAGCCAAGACGGGGCAGGGAATTCACCCCTCCACTTT.